This T cell receptor beta chain was sequenced during a study of cytomegalovirus exposure and HLA in healthy donors. Primers included in the PCR were 60 Vbeta and 13 Jbeta primers. Original analysis: An analysis performed later counted about 80 million unique TCR beta chains (roughly 11 million of them shared). Libraries were prepared by immunoSEQ multiplex PCR; TCRdb keeps only in-frame clonotypes and omits some of them. The V and J calls and the clone size are those of that table, but D and trimming were determined from the DNA. The table includes approximately 190,000 clones, approximately 88% detected once. A remark on this clone: Its antigen remains unidentified.

Each of the donors was a healthy bone marrow donor. At the time of sampling, donors were nominally healthy, though unrecorded immune exposures were likely. The CDR3 extends over 15 amino acids. Germline CDR1 and CDR2: SGHDT and YYEEEE. Trimming left V 5 bases short and J 0 bases short, with 13 bases between. General study findings and limits: Reportedly, TCR beta sequences accurately predicted HLA-A and HLA-B alleles in most subjects.

The receptor's source is a woman between 50 and 59 years old in good health and CMV-seropositive. Sequenced sample: PBMCs. The V call is TRBV5-6, the J call TRBJ2-3; no reliable D call. The CDR3 DNA reads as TGTGCCAGCAGTCTGAACAGTCTTAGCACAGATACGCAGTATTTT. It specifies CASSLNSLSTDTQYF.